This entry features one T cell receptor beta chain sequence. Its antigen is not known. This entry is derived from a study of T cell responses to AZD1222 COVID-19 vaccine. At the level of the study: Second doses that came at about 4 or about 12 weeks were put together.

Broader study findings: Among vaccine-associated CD4 TCRs, coverage spanned spike, with dominance at 160-218 and 743-854. Clonal diversity was possibly underestimated; the donors were predominantly white British and more often female.

Trimming at V came to 2 bases and at J to 2 bases, leaving 4 bases not matched to a gene. Germline-derived CDR1 and CDR2 are SGHDT and YYEEEE. This CDR3 region has 15 residues. The assay was immunoSEQ multiplex PCR, and TCRdb's table has in-frame clones only and misses some. The sample contains 68,000 or so clones, roughly 90% of which appear only once. Sequenced here: peripheral blood, sampled on day 0 of AZD1222 vaccination. V is TRBV5-6 and J is TRBJ2-3, with 8 bases lining up with TRBD2. The TCR sequence derives from an adult in good health. The CDR3 here is CASSLYSGITDTQYF. The CDR3 coding sequence is TGTGCCAGCAGCTTATATAGCGGGATCACAGATACGCAGTATTTT.